This T cell receptor (beta chain) appears in the sequencing data of a study of cytomegalovirus exposure and HLA in healthy donors. Whole-study results and caveats: The study dropped some indistinguishable V segments, TRBV6-2 and TRBV6-3 among them. In presence/absence analyses, roughly uniform sequencing depth across donors was assumed.

The CDR3 loop spans 16 amino acids. Germline V gene lookup returns CDR1 KGHSH and CDR2 LQKENI. The V gene lost 2 bases and the J gene lost 2 bases, with 13 bases spanning the gap. Remarks on this clone: Its antigen is currently unknown.

PCR primers comprised 60 Vbeta and 13 Jbeta primers. Sequencing used immunoSEQ multiplex PCR; TCRdb keeps in-frame clones, though not all of them. Counted here are about 210,000 clones, over 75% occurring once; the ten biggest clones make up approximately 1.8%. This receptor was identified in a male donor in good health and CMV-seronegative. The material sequenced was PBMCs. The chain is built from TRBV18 and TRBJ1-5; TRBD1 is a possible D gene (5 bases). The CDR3 loop is CASSPRTGMGNQPQHF. CDR3 nucleotide sequence: TGTGCCAGCTCACCAAGAACAGGTATGGGCAATCAGCCCCAGCATTTT.